These 10 T cell receptor beta chains were sequenced from one sample in a study of radiotherapy plus CTLA-4 blockade in lung cancer. Using immunoSEQ multiplex PCR, the repertoire was profiled, and TCRdb retains in-frame clones only, with some absent. Of approximately 60,000 clones listed, about 80% are singletons. Specimen: peripheral blood, collected from a patient treated with radiotherapy plus ipilimumab. The receptors stem from a human donor with non-small cell lung cancer whose response to radiotherapy plus ipilimumab could not be evaluated.

The chain couples TRBV19 to TRBJ1-4; D is undetermined. Germline lookup yields CDR1 LNHDA and CDR2 SQIVND (reference sequence). The CDR3 spans 14 residues. Trimming took 5 bases from V and 4 from J, leaving 11 bases between them. In DNA form, the CDR3 reads TGTGCCAGTAGTGCAGGCCTTCGTAATGAAAAACTGTTTTTT. Protein product: CASSAGLRNEKLFF.

This clone was recorded only once. The gene calls are TRBV10-1 and TRBJ2-2; the match to TRBD1 covers 8 bases. J was trimmed by 0 bases and V by 5 bases; bases with no gene match: 5. CDR1 is WNHNN, CDR2 SYGVQD, per germline (reference sequence). This CDR3 is built from 16 residues. The CDR3 DNA follows: TGCGCCAGCAGTAAGGGACAGGCCTCGAACACCGGGGAGCTGTTTTTT. Translating gives CASSKGQASNTGELFF.

The chain uses TRBV19 and TRBJ1-3; TRBD1 matches at 7 bases. V lost 3 bases to trimming and J lost 0 bases; unmatched junction nucleotides: 8. Germline V gene data show CDR1 as LNHDA and CDR2 as SQIVND (reference sequence). This CDR3 has 17 amino acids. The CDR3 nucleotides are TGTGCCAGTAGTATCGGGGGACAGCCCGTCTCTGGAAACACCATATATTTT. Translation: CASSIGGQPVSGNTIYF.

This clone showed up just a few times. V and J are TRBV29-1 and TRBJ2-7; D is possibly TRBD2 (6 bases). V lost 4 bases, J lost 0 bases, and 13 bases lay in between. Germline loops: CDR1 SQVTM, CDR2 ANQGSEA. CDR3 length: 14 residues. The CDR3 nucleotides read TGCAGCGTTGGGGGGGATACCTTCTCCTACGAGCAGTACTTC. Amino acids: CSVGGDTFSYEQYF.

V and J are TRBV18 and TRBJ2-7; D might be TRBD1 (6 bases). Germline CDR1 reads KGHSH; CDR2 reads LQKENI. The CDR3 sequence is 16 residues long. The V end was cut by 4 bases, the J end by 6 bases, with 22 bases between. CDR3 bases: TGTGCCAGCTCACGAATAAGGGGGTCCGGGCTTTCCGAGCAGTACTTC. This encodes CASSRIRGSGLSEQYF.

The CDR3 loop reads CASSLARGGGVADTQYF. The CDR3 bases are TGTGCCAGCAGCTTAGCGCGCGGCGGGGGCGTCGCAGATACGCAGTATTTT. The chain uses TRBV7-2 and TRBJ2-3, with D possibly TRBD2 on 7 matching bases. The germline gives CDR1 SGHTA, CDR2 FQGNSA. The CDR3 covers 17 residues. The V gene lost 0 bases and the J gene lost 4 bases, with 17 bases spanning the gap.

The chain is built from TRBV6-1 and TRBJ2-7; 7 bases match TRBD2. V lost 6 bases and J lost 0; bases outside the gene matches: 8. The CDR3 consists of 15 residues. CDR1 is MNHNS, CDR2 SASEGT, per germline. CDR3 nucleotides: TGTGCCAGCAGGCACCCTAGCGGACTCTCCTACGAGCAGTACTTC. Translated: CASRHPSGLSYEQYF.

This clone has a single count. The gene calls are TRBV9 and TRBJ2-3; tentatively, D is TRBD1 (6 bases). The CDR3 contains 15 residues. Trimming removed 0 bases from V and 4 bases from J, with 12 bases in between. The germline V gene has CDR1 SGDLS and CDR2 YYNGEE. CDR3 sequence (DNA): TGTGCCAGCAGCGTAGGCCGGACAGAACCAGATACGCAGTATTTT. Protein product: CASSVGRTEPDTQYF. Looking up the rest from reference TRBV9 and TRBJ2-3 gives the full variable domain: DSGVTQTPKHLITATGQRVTLRCSPRSGDLSVYWYQQSLDQGLQFLIQYYNGEERAKGNILERFSAQQFPDLHSELNLSSLELGDSALYFCASSVGRTEPDTQYFGPGTRLTVL.

This chain links TRBV11-2 with TRBJ2-5; TRBD2 matches at 10 bases. V trimming: 7 bases; J trimming: 5 bases; junction bases outside the gene matches: 16. Germline values: CDR1 SGHAT, CDR2 FQNNGV. The CDR3 runs to 17 residues. The CDR3 here is CASIAAPLAGGGETQYF. The CDR3, as DNA: TGTGCCAGCATCGCAGCCCCCTTAGCGGGGGGAGGGGAGACCCAGTACTTC.

The V call is TRBV19, the J call TRBJ2-3, with 7 bases fitting TRBD2. With 5 bases clipped from V and 4 bases from J, the junction kept 6 bases outside the gene matches. Germline lookup yields CDR1 LNHDA and CDR2 SQIVND (reference sequence). The CDR3 loop spans 14 amino acids. The CDR3 coding sequence is TGTGCCAGTAGTCGTCTAGCGGACTCAGATACGCAGTATTTT. It specifies CASSRLADSDTQYF.